This T cell receptor beta chain was sequenced during a study of T cells in localized non-small cell lung cancer. Study-wide results and caveats: Greater blood T cell density accompanied longer overall survival. The study sequenced only one region of the tumor. As a result, intratumor heterogeneity could not be excluded and remains possible. When the top 100 tumor clones were examined, a median about 60 of them also appeared in the adjacent lung, which was paired and uninvolved. Clonality peaked in uninvolved adjacent lung rather than tumor.

Details on this clone: Its matching antigen is unknown.

With V trimmed by 5 bases and J by 5 bases, 7 bases remained unmatched. Germline V gene lookup returns CDR1 SGHVS and CDR2 FNYEAQ. CDR3 size: 14 residues. Libraries were prepared by immunoSEQ multiplex PCR; TCRdb keeps only in-frame clonotypes and omits some of them. The sample yields 50,000 to 65,000 clones, roughly 76% seen once. Sequencing used PBMCs, obtained before any cancer treatment. This receptor was taken from a man aged 35 to 69 with stage II lung adenocarcinoma. V gene TRBV7-6 combines with J gene TRBJ2-7, with 9 bases aligning to TRBD1. This chain's CDR3 is CASSPGTGKNEQYF. The CDR3 coding sequence is TGTGCCAGCAGCCCGGGGACAGGGAAGAACGAGCAGTACTTC.